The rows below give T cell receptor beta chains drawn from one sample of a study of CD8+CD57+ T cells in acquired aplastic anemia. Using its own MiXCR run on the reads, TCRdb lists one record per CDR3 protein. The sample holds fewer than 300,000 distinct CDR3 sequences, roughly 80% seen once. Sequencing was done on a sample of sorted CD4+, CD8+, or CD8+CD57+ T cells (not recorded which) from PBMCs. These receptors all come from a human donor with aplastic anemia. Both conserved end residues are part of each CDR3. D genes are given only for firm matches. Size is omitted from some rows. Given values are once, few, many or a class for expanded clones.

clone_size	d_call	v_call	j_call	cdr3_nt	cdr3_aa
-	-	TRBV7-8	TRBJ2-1	TGTGCCAGCAGTGATGGGGCGGTCGATGCGGAGTTTTTC	CASSDGAVDAEFF
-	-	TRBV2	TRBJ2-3	TGTGCCAGCGGGGTTGGGGGCACATATACGCAGTATTTT	CASGVGGTYTQYF
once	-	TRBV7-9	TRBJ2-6	TGTGCCAGCAGCTTCGTGACGGGCCCGACTTACGAGAACGTCCTGACTTTC	CASSFVTGPTYENVLTF
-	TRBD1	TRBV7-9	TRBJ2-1	TGTGCCACCAGCAGAGGAACGAGCAGGGGGAGCGATGAGCAGTTCTTC	CATSRGTSRGSDEQFF
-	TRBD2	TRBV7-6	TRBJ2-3	TGTGCCAGCAGGGCAAGCGGGGGCTCCGCTAATGAAAAGTATTTT	CASRASGGSANEKYF
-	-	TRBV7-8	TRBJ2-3	TGTGCCAGCAGCTTAGGGGCAGATACCCATACTTTT	CASSLGADTHTF
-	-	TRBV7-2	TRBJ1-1	TGTGCCAGCAGTTCAGACCGGACTTGGAACAATGAAGCTTTCTTT	CASSSDRTWNNEAFF
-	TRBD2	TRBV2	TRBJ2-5	TGTGCCAGCACCAGACTAGCGGGGCAAGAGACGCAGTACTTC	CASTRLAGQETQYF
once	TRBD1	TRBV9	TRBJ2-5	TGTGCCAGCAGTCGAGACAGGGCTCAGCCCCAGCATTACTTC	CASSRDRAQPQHYF
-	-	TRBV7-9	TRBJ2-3	TGTGCCAGCAGCTTAGGGGGGCCGGCAACATCAGATGGCTTT	CASSLGGPATSDGF
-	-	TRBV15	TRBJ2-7	TGTGCCACCAGCATAGGGGCAGGTCCAGATACGCAGTACTTC	CATSIGAGPDTQYF
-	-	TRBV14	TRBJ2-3	TGTGCCAGCAGCGACGGGACGACCGATACGCAGTATTTT	CASSDGTTDTQYF
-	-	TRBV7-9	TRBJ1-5	TGTGCCAGCAGCCATACAGGGAGCGGGCCGCGCGATTTT	CASSHTGSGPRDF
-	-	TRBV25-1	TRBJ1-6	TGTGCCAGCAGTGAGCTTCGACTCCTCGGGGATTCACCCCTCCACTTT	CASSELRLLGDSPLHF
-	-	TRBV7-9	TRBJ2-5	TGTGCCGGCCAAAGACATGCCAACGCCGTTGACTTC	CAGQRHANAVDF
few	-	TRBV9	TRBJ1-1	TGTGCCAGCAGCTTGGGGGAGGGCGGCAATAATTCACCTTTCTTT	CASSLGEGGNNSPFF
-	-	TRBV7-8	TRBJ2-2	TGTGCCAGCAGCTTAGTAGGAGGGGAGCAGTTTTTT	CASSLVGGEQFF
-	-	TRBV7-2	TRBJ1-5	TGTGCCAGCAGCTTGGGAGGGGGTAGCAATCAGCCCCAGCATTTT	CASSLGGGSNQPQHF
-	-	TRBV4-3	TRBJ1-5	TGCGCCAGCAGCCAAGAATGGGATCAGCCCCAGCATTTT	CASSQEWDQPQHF
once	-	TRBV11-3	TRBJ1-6	TGTGCCAGCAGCTTAGTTTTAGGGGCTTCACCCCTCCACTTT	CASSLVLGASPLHF
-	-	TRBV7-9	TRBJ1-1	TGCGCCAGCAGCCATGCAGGGACTCGGCCCCAGCATTCTTTCTTT	CASSHAGTRPQHSFF
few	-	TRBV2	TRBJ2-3	TGTGCCAGCAGCCCCCGGGGTGGCCCCGACACGCAGTATTTT	CASSPRGGPDTQYF
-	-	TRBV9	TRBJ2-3	TGTGCCAGCAGCGCCGACTCTTACAAGAACACTGAAGATTTT	CASSADSYKNTEDF
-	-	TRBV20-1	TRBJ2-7	TGCAGTGCTAGAGATCAGCTAGCAGGAGGGGGCTACGAGCAGTACTTC	CSARDQLAGGGYEQYF
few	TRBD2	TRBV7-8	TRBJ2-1	TGTGCCAGCAGCCAGATCCGAGCGGGGGTGAACAATGAGCAGTTCTTC	CASSQIRAGVNNEQFF
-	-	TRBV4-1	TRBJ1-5	TGCGCCAGCAGTGATATTGTGACAGAGGAGCAGTACTTT	CASSDIVTEEQYF
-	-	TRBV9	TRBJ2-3	TGTGCCAGCAGGGAAGGACAGTTAGCCTCTAGTACAGATACGCAGTATTTT	CASREGQLASSTDTQYF
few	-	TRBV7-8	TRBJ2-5	TGTGCCAGCAGCTTAGCGGGGGGACCCGATACGGAGTATCAGTACTTC	CASSLAGGPDTEYQYF
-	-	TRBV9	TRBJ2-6	TGTGCCAGCAGCGTAGAGGACTATCCCCTGGTGAACAACGTCCTGACTTTC	CASSVEDYPLVNNVLTF
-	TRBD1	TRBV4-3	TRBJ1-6	TGCGCCAGCAGCCAAGATGGGACAGCTAATTCACCCCTCCACTTT	CASSQDGTANSPLHF
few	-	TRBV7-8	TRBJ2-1	TGTGCCAGCAGCTTACAGGGAGGCGGCGAGACCCAGGAGCAGTTCTTC	CASSLQGGGETQEQFF
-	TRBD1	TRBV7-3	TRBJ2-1	TGTGCCAGCAGCGGGACAGGGGGCGCCGCAGATACGCAGTTCTTC	CASSGTGGAADTQFF
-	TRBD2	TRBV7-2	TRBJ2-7	TGTGCCAGCAGCTCCTGTAGCGGGAGGTCGGATACGCAGTTC	CASSSCSGRSDTQF
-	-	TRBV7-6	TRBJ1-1	TGTGCCAGCAGCTTAGCGTTACAGTGGAATTCTCCCCTCTTCTTT	CASSLALQWNSPLFF
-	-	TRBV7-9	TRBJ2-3	TGTGCCAGCAGCGACGCAGGAGCTCTCGATGCGCAGTACTTT	CASSDAGALDAQYF
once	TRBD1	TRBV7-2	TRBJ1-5	TGTGCCAGCAGCTTTCAAAGAAGCGGGGGACAGGGGTCGATCAATCAGCCCCAGCATTTT	CASSFQRSGGQGSINQPQHF
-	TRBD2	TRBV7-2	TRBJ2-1	TGTGCCAGCAGCTTTGAAACTAGCGGGAACTGGGAAGAGCAGTTCTTC	CASSFETSGNWEEQFF